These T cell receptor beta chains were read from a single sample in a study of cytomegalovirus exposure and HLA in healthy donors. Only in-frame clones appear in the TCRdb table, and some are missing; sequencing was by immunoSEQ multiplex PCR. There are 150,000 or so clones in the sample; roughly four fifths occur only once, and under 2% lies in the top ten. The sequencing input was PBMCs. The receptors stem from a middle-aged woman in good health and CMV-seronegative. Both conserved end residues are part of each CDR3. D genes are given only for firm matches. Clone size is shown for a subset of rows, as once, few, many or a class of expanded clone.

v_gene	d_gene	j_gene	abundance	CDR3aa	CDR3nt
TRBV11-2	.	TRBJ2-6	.	CASSSTAGANVLTF	TGTGCCAGCAGCTCAACAGCCGGGGCCAACGTCCTGACTTTC
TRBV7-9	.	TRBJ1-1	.	CSSTYTEAFF	TGTTCCAGCACGTACACTGAAGCTTTCTTT
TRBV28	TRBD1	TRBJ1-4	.	CASSLMGQGNEKLFF	TGTGCCAGCAGTTTAATGGGACAGGGTAATGAAAAACTGTTTTTT
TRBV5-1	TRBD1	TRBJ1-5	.	CASSTGTDNQPQHF	TGCGCCAGCAGCACCGGGACAGACAATCAGCCCCAGCATTTT
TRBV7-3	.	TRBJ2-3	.	CASSPGGGTDTQYF	TGTGCCAGCAGCCCCGGGGGTGGCACAGATACGCAGTATTTT
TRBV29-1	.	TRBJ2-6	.	CSVVTDSGANVLTF	TGCAGCGTTGTGACTGACTCTGGGGCCAACGTCCTGACTTTC
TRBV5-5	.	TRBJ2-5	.	CASSAPGTTQETQYF	TGTGCCAGCAGCGCCCCCGGGACAACCCAAGAGACCCAGTACTTC
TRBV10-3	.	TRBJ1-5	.	CAISESIAGPDRNQPQHF	TGTGCCATCAGTGAGTCGATTGCGGGTCCCGACCGGAATCAGCCCCAGCATTTT
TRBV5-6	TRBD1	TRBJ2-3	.	CASRTQGADTQYF	TGTGCCAGCAGAACACAGGGGGCAGATACGCAGTATTTT
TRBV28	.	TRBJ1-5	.	CASSMERVLWQPQHF	TGTGCCAGCAGCATGGAGAGGGTTTTGTGGCAGCCCCAGCATTTT
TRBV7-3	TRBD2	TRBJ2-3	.	CASSSSTSGALSTDTQYF	TGTGCCAGCAGCTCGTCGACTAGCGGTGCCTTGAGCACAGATACGCAGTATTTT
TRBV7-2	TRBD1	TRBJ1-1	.	CASSPRTGDEAFF	TGTGCCAGCAGCCCACGGACAGGGGATGAAGCTTTCTTT
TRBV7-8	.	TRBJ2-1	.	CASSTTAGIYYNEQFF	TGTGCCAGCAGCACAACTGCGGGAATCTACTACAATGAGCAGTTCTTC
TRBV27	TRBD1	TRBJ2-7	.	CASSLRDSTYEQYF	TGTGCCAGCAGTTTAAGGGACAGTACTTACGAGCAGTACTTC
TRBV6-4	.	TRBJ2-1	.	CASSDGLGLGSYNEQFF	TGTGCCAGCAGTGACGGGCTCGGCTTGGGCTCCTACAATGAGCAGTTCTTC
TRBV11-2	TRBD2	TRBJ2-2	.	CASSIRLAVNTGELFF	TGTGCCAGCAGCATACGACTAGCGGTCAACACCGGGGAGCTGTTTTTT
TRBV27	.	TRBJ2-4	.	CASRRGTVQYF	TGTGCCAGCAGACGGGGTACAGTTCAGTACTTC
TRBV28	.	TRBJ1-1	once	CASSLGLQGKAFF	TGTGCCAGCAGTTTGGGTTTGCAGGGCAAAGCTTTCTTT
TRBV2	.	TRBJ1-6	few	CASSEQGLGNSPLHF	TGTGCCAGCAGTGAACAGGGATTGGGGAATTCACCCCTCCACTTT
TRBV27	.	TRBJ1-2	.	CASSLYPQGFFNYGYTF	TGTGCCAGCAGTTTATATCCTCAGGGATTTTTTAACTATGGCTACACCTTC
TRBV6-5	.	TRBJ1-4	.	CASSSPGLLEKLFF	TGTGCCAGCAGTTCTCCAGGCCTACTTGAAAAACTGTTTTTT
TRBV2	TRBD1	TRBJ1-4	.	CASRRGPNEKLFF	TGTGCCAGCAGGAGGGGGCCTAATGAAAAACTGTTTTTT
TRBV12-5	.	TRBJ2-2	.	CASGPSLPGHKNTGELFF	TGTGCTAGTGGCCCGTCTTTACCGGGACATAAAAACACCGGGGAGCTGTTTTTT
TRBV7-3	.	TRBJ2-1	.	CASSPPAGRNNEQFF	TGTGCCAGCAGCCCCCCGGCTGGGAGAAACAATGAGCAGTTCTTC
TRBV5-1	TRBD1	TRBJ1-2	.	CASSLTGSNYGYTF	TGCGCCAGCAGCCTGACAGGGTCTAACTATGGCTACACCTTC
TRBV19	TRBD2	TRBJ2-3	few	CASSIRPSGLAGATAATQYF	TGTGCCAGTAGTATAAGGCCCTCGGGACTAGCGGGAGCCACCGCGGCTACGCAGTATTTT
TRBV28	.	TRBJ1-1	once	CASSPHPQTGYTEAFF	TGTGCCAGCAGTCCACACCCGCAAACAGGATACACTGAAGCTTTCTTT
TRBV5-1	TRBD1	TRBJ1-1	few	CASSFEYRGKAEAFF	TGCGCCAGCAGCTTTGAATACAGGGGTAAGGCTGAAGCTTTCTTT
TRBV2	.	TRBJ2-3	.	CASSVNEDTQYF	TGTGCCAGCAGTGTAAATGAGGATACGCAGTATTTT
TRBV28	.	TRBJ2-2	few	CASSYHPRAYSNTGELFF	TGTGCCAGCAGTTACCACCCGAGGGCCTACTCGAACACCGGGGAGCTGTTTTTT
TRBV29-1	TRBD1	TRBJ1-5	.	CSVSAGTGGNQPQHF	TGCAGCGTTTCGGCGGGGACAGGGGGCAATCAGCCCCAGCATTTT
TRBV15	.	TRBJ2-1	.	CATSVLSGSNEQFF	TGTGCCACCAGCGTCCTTAGCGGCAGCAATGAGCAGTTCTTC
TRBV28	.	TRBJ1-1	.	CASSLGGREAFF	TGTGCCAGCAGTTTGGGGGGGCGTGAAGCTTTCTTT
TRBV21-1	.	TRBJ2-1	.	CASIRQAYNEQFF	TGTGCCAGCATCCGACAGGCGTACAATGAGCAGTTCTTC
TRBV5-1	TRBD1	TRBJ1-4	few	CASSLEAGGTNEKLFF	TGCGCCAGCAGCTTGGAGGCAGGGGGCACTAATGAAAAACTGTTTTTT
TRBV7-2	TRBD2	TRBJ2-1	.	CASSLGLAGPYNEQFF	TGTGCCAGCAGCTTGGGACTAGCGGGGCCCTACAATGAGCAGTTCTTC
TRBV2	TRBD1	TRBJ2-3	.	CASSEGQSNSDTQYF	TGTGCCAGCAGTGAGGGACAGTCAAACTCAGATACGCAGTATTTT
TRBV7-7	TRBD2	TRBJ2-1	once	CASSNGLAGTNEQFF	TGTGCCAGCAGTAATGGACTAGCGGGAACGAATGAGCAGTTCTTC
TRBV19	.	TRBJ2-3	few	CASSTPGRVTDTQYF	TGTGCCAGTAGTACGCCGGGCAGGGTCACAGATACGCAGTATTTT
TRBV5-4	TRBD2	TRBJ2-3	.	CASSLALSGVSTDTQYF	TGTGCCAGCAGCTTGGCCCTAAGCGGGGTTAGCACAGATACGCAGTATTTT
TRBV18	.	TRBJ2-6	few	CASSPAAAGSGANVLTF	TGTGCCAGCTCACCGGCAGCGGCGGGCTCTGGGGCCAACGTCCTGACTTTC
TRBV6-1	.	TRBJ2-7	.	CASSRVLYEQYF	TGTGCCAGCAGTCGGGTTCTCTACGAGCAGTACTTC
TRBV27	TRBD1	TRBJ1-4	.	CASSFGGQGGSWEKLFF	TGTGCCAGCAGTTTTGGGGGACAGGGCGGGTCGTGGGAAAAACTGTTTTTT
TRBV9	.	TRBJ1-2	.	CASSSQNASGYTF	TGTGCCAGCAGCTCCCAGAATGCCTCTGGCTACACCTTC
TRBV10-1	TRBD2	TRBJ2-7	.	CASSPTRREVYYEQYF	TGCGCCAGCAGTCCGACGCGCCGGGAGGTCTACTACGAGCAGTACTTC
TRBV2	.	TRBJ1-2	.	CASIAGNYYGYTF	TGTGCCAGCATCGCGGGGAACTACTATGGCTACACCTTC
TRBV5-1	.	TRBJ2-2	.	CASSADRAGTGELFF	TGCGCCAGCAGCGCTGACAGGGCGGGGACCGGGGAGCTGTTTTTT
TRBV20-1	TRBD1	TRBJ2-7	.	CRVTGSHEQYF	TGCAGGGTGACAGGGAGCCACGAGCAGTACTTC
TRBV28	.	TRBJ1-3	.	CASSLGTGNTIYF	TGTGCCAGCAGTTTGGGGACAGGAAACACCATATATTTT
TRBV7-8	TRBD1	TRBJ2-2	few	CASSLTPDRGLDTGELFF	TGTGCCAGCAGCTTAACCCCGGACAGGGGGCTCGACACCGGGGAGCTGTTTTTT
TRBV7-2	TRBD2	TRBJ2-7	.	CASSLQSGSSEQYF	TGTGCCAGCAGCTTACAGAGCGGGAGCAGCGAGCAGTACTTC
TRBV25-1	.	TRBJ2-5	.	CASSELGAGETQYF	TGTGCCAGCAGTGAACTGGGGGCCGGGGAGACCCAGTACTTC
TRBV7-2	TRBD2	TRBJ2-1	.	CASSLEASGSYNEQFF	TGTGCCAGCAGCTTAGAGGCTAGCGGTTCCTACAATGAGCAGTTCTTC
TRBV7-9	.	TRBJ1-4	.	CASSLMSNEKLFF	TGTGCCAGCAGCTTAATGAGTAATGAAAAACTGTTTTTT
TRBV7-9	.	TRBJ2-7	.	CSSSPPSRDEQYF	TGTTCCAGCAGCCCCCCATCCAGGGACGAGCAGTACTTC
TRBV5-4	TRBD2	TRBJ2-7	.	CASSRMPQGRGEQYF	TGTGCCAGCAGCCGAATGCCCCAAGGGAGGGGCGAGCAGTACTTC
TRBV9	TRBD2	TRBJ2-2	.	CASSVRAGVAGELFF	TGTGCCAGCAGCGTAAGGGCGGGAGTGGCCGGGGAGCTGTTTTTT
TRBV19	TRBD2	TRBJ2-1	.	CASSIVGLAGLNNEQFF	TGTGCCAGTAGTATAGTAGGACTAGCGGGACTCAACAATGAGCAGTTCTTC
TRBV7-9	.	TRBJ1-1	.	CASSSLVRIPGMNTEAFF	TGTGCCAGCAGCTCCCTTGTACGTATTCCAGGTATGAACACTGAAGCTTTCTTT
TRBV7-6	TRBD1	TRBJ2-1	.	CASSSGTGRGEQFF	TGTGCCAGCAGCTCCGGGACAGGGCGCGGTGAGCAGTTCTTC